What follows are 22 T cell receptor beta chains derived from one specimen sequenced in a study of blood T cell repertoires in COVID-19. The repertoire was sequenced with immunoSEQ multiplex PCR; TCRdb's copy has only in-frame clones and lacks some. The sample contains about 50,000 clones, around 84% of which appear only once. Sequenced: peripheral blood. These receptors came from an elderly man with active COVID-19.

The rearrangement uses TRBV11-3 and TRBJ2-1, with a weak D call TRBD1 (5 bases). Germline V gene lookup returns CDR1 SGHNT and CDR2 YENEEA. CDR3 size: 16 residues. With 6 bases removed from V and 0 bases from J, the gap between germline ends came to 15 bases. CDR3 nucleotide sequence: TGTGCCAGCAGTCCTCAGGGCGGAAACTCCTACAATGAGCAGTTCTTC. Translating it yields CASSPQGGNSYNEQFF.

Only one count was recorded for this clone. The chain joins TRBV24-1 to TRBJ1-2; TRBD1 matches at 7 bases. This CDR3 contains 13 residues. The V gene end was trimmed by 6 bases and the J gene end by 6 bases; junction bases not matched to a gene: 6. Germline values: CDR1 KGHDR, CDR2 SFDVKD. CDR3 residues: CATSPGQMDGYTF. CDR3 DNA sequence: TGTGCCACCAGTCCGGGACAGATGGATGGCTACACCTTC.

The rearrangement joins TRBV18 to TRBJ2-7; 11 bases match TRBD2. V dropped 8 bases and J dropped 4; count of bases not matched to a gene: 19. Germline V gene data show CDR1 as KGHSH and CDR2 as LQKENI. The CDR3 is 18 amino acids. CDR3 nucleotides: TGTGCCAGCGGCACGAAAGGAGGCACTAGCGGGAGTATATACGAGCAGTACTTC. Its protein product is CASGTKGGTSGSIYEQYF.

The CDR3 DNA is TGTGCCAGCAGACTCACTAGGGGAGGGGATAGAACCGGGGAGCTGTTTTTT. Its protein product is CASRLTRGGDRTGELFF. V gene TRBV11-2 combines with J gene TRBJ2-2; the match to TRBD2 covers 7 bases. Germline lookup yields CDR1 SGHAT and CDR2 FQNNGV. V shed 6 bases, J shed 5 bases, and the junction held 15 bases outside the gene matches. This CDR3 comprises 17 residues.

The V call is TRBV14, the J call TRBJ2-1, with 12 positions matching TRBD2. Germline assignment: CDR1 SGHDN and CDR2 FVKESK. Trimming took 4 bases from V and 8 from J; bases not matched to a gene: 9. The CDR3 totals 16 residues. The CDR3 reads CASSPRASGRADEQFF. The CDR3 coding sequence is TGTGCCAGCAGCCCCCGGGCTAGCGGGAGGGCCGATGAGCAGTTCTTC.

The chain employs TRBV7-8 and TRBJ2-7, with TRBD2 matching 15 bases. J was trimmed by 0 bases and V by 4 bases; bases with no gene match: 7. The germline V gene has CDR1 SGHVS and CDR2 FQNEAQ. The CDR3 totals 18 residues. CDR3 bases: TGTGCCAGCAGCTCAGGGACTAGCGGGAGGTTCAGCTCCTACGAGCAGTACTTC. Translating gives CASSSGTSGRFSSYEQYF.

The rearrangement links TRBV10-1 to TRBJ2-1, with 11 nucleotides matching TRBD2. The J segment lost 7 bases and the V segment lost 3 bases, leaving 8 bases of the junction unmatched. Germline-derived CDR1 and CDR2 are WNHNN and SYGVQD (reference sequence). The CDR3 covers 16 residues. The CDR3 loop reads CASSEYTSGSRNEQFF. The CDR3 DNA follows: TGCGCCAGCAGTGAATACACTAGCGGGAGTCGTAATGAGCAGTTCTTC.

This sequence joins TRBV10-3 and TRBJ2-1, with TRBD2 as a possible D gene (5 bases). Germline loops: CDR1 ENHRY, CDR2 SYGVKD. Trimming left V 0 bases short and J 0 bases short, with 15 bases between. The CDR3 contains 18 residues. This CDR3 reads CAISESGMGLSSYNEQFF. CDR3 coding DNA: TGTGCCATCAGTGAGTCCGGGATGGGCTTGAGCTCCTACAATGAGCAGTTCTTC.

The chain couples TRBV18 to TRBJ1-3; a weak D match, TRBD1 (6 bases). The CDR3 is 15 amino acids. V shed 3 bases and J shed 0 bases, with 9 bases lying between them. CDR1 is KGHSH, CDR2 LQKENI, per germline. The CDR3 loop reads CASSPGQDSGNTIYF. The CDR3 DNA reads as TGTGCCAGCTCACCGGGACAAGACTCTGGAAACACCATATATTTT.

The J gene is TRBJ2-7, the V gene TRBV15, with D possibly being TRBD2 (5 bases). Trimming stripped 5 bases from V and 0 bases from J, with 14 bases between. From germline, CDR1 is LNHNV and CDR2 YYDKDF (reference sequence). The CDR3 extends over 15 amino acids. CDR3 loop: CATSSGSESSYEQYF. The CDR3 coding sequence is TGTGCCACCAGCTCTGGGAGTGAGAGCTCCTACGAGCAGTACTTC.

The V and J genes are TRBV18 and TRBJ2-7, with 8 bases identical to TRBD2. Germline-derived CDR1 and CDR2 are KGHSH and LQKENI. CDR3 length: 17 residues. V was clipped by 3 bases and J by 2 bases; unmatched bases: 12. Here the CDR3 reads CASSPSFTSGSAYEQYF. The CDR3 DNA sequence: TGTGCCAGCTCACCTTCCTTTACTAGCGGTTCTGCCTACGAGCAGTACTTC.

The chain employs TRBV2 and TRBJ2-7; D is undetermined. This CDR3 spans 14 amino acids. Germline assignment: CDR1 SNHLY and CDR2 FYNNEI. V dropped 8 bases and J dropped 0 bases, with 14 bases sitting between them. CDR3 DNA sequence: TGTGCCAGCGGATCCGGGTCCCTCTCCTACGAGCAGTACTTC. It translates to CASGSGSLSYEQYF.

The V and J genes are TRBV25-1 and TRBJ1-1; 8 bases are shared with TRBD1. J gave up 0 bases and V 6 bases, and 6 bases lay outside the gene matches. The CDR3 has 15 residues. The germline CDR1 and CDR2 sequences are MGHDK and SYGVNS. The CDR3 spells CASRDRQGMNTEAFF. As DNA, the CDR3 is TGTGCCAGCAGGGACCGACAGGGGATGAACACTGAAGCTTTCTTT.

This clone was seen a handful of times. V and J are TRBV5-1 and TRBJ2-7, with 8 bases lining up with TRBD1. This CDR3 region has 14 residues. V lost 2 bases and J lost 3; bases outside the gene matches: 4. The germline V gene encodes CDR1 SGHRS and CDR2 YFSETQ. CDR3 DNA: TGCGCCAGCAGCTTCCCTGGACAGGGCTACGAGCAGTACTTC. It is translated as CASSFPGQGYEQYF.

This clone was recorded only once. The chain combines TRBV3-1 (or the pseudogene TRBV3-2) with TRBJ2-6, with a possible D match to TRBD2 (6 bases). The V end was cut by 3 bases, the J end by 0 bases, with 15 bases between. The CDR3 runs to 18 residues. Looked up from germline, CDR1 is LGHDT and CDR2 is YNNKEL (reference sequence). The CDR3 reads CASSHGRAGPSGANVLTF. The CDR3 nucleotides read TGTGCCAGCAGCCATGGTCGAGCGGGCCCCTCTGGGGCCAACGTCCTGACTTTC.

The table lists this clone with a few counts. This chain connects TRBV27 to TRBJ2-2; D is perhaps TRBD2 (5 bases). The CDR3 totals 15 residues. CDR1 and CDR2 (germline): MNHEY, SMNVEV (reference sequence). Trimming removed 2 bases from V and 3 bases from J, with 10 bases in between. The chain's CDR3 is CASSLERPHTGELFF. In nucleotides, the CDR3 is TGTGCCAGCAGTTTAGAGCGGCCCCACACCGGGGAGCTGTTTTTT.

The rearrangement uses TRBV18 and TRBJ2-7, with D unclear. In germline, CDR1 is KGHSH, CDR2 LQKENI. The CDR3 contains 14 residues. V dropped 2 bases and J dropped 2 bases, with 10 bases sitting between them. CDR3 sequence: CASSPLPRTYEQYF. The CDR3 nucleotides are TGTGCCAGCTCACCATTGCCCAGGACCTACGAGCAGTACTTC. Using reference TRBV18 and TRBJ2-7 for the parts outside the CDR3, the full variable domain is NAGVMQNPRHLVRRRGQEARLRCSPMKGHSHVYWYRQLPEEGLKFMVYLQKENIIDESGMPKERFSAEFPKEGPSILRIQQVVRGDSAAYFCASSPLPRTYEQYFGPGTRLTVT.

The V gene is TRBV6-2 or TRBV6-3, the J gene TRBJ1-1, with D unresolved. The germline V and J ends were trimmed by 2 bases and 6 bases, with 16 bases remaining between them. Looked up from germline, CDR1 is MNHEY and CDR2 is SVGEGT. The CDR3 has 15 residues. Written as DNA, the CDR3 is TGTGCCAGCAGTTACGGGCAGGACCGTAGCGCTGAAGCTTTCTTT. It yields the protein CASSYGQDRSAEAFF.

The J gene is TRBJ2-3, the V gene TRBV11-2; 11 bases are a match to TRBD2. The CDR3 consists of 15 residues. The V gene's germline CDR1 is SGHAT and CDR2 FQNNGV. The J segment lost 4 bases and the V segment lost 7 bases, leaving 7 bases of the junction unmatched. The CDR3 DNA reads TGTGCCAGCACCGTTAGCGGGAGGGCCGCAGATACGCAGTATTTT. The encoded protein is CASTVSGRAADTQYF.

The rearrangement joins TRBV6-2 or TRBV6-3 to TRBJ2-5; D call uncertain. CDR3 size: 14 residues. The ends were cut back, 5 bases at V and 1 base at J, with 11 bases in the middle. The germline V gene encodes CDR1 MNHEY and CDR2 SVGEGT. The CDR3 bases are TGTGCCAGCAGTCCCGTTTTAATCCAAGAGACCCAGTACTTC. Translation gives CASSPVLIQETQYF.

The chain is built from TRBV7-3 and TRBJ2-1; 10 bases are shared with TRBD2. V lost 9 bases to trimming and J lost 2 bases; unmatched junction nucleotides: 1. Germline V gene lookup returns CDR1 SGHTA and CDR2 FQGTGA. The CDR3 has 13 residues. The CDR3 here is CASGLAAYNEQFF. The CDR3 nucleotides are TGTGCCAGTGGACTAGCGGCCTACAATGAGCAGTTCTTC.

The chain uses TRBV28 and TRBJ2-5, with 7 bases aligning to TRBD1. Trimming cost V 2 bases and J 7 bases; bases outside gene matches: 7. The V gene's germline CDR1 is MDHEN and CDR2 SYDVKM. The CDR3 contains 14 residues. For the CDR3, the DNA is TGTGCCAGCAGTTTAGGGGGACAGTTGGGGACCCAGTACTTC. This gives the protein CASSLGGQLGTQYF. Combining the CDR3 with reference TRBV28 and TRBJ2-5 gives the whole variable domain DVKVTQSSRYLVKRTGEKVFLECVQDMDHENMFWYRQDPGLGLRLIYFSYDVKMKEKGDIPEGYSVSREKKERFSLILESASTNQTSMYLCASSLGGQLGTQYFGPGTRLLVL.